These 31 T cell receptor beta chains were all obtained from the same sample, sequenced in a study of CD8+ T cells in alopecia areata (dated by TCRdb to 2017 to 2018). The library was prepared using the immunoSEQ multiplex PCR assay. RNA was extracted from all samples and reverse transcribed into cDNA, which served as template for TCR sequencing. TCRdb stores this immuneACCESS table with in-frame sequences only. Part of the clones is absent; in the studies checked, under half of the shortfall reflects unresolved V genes, and no reason is known for the rest. The sample profile shows around 80,000 clones; about 53% of them were found once. The ten largest account for 5.7% of the sample. Sample: NKG2D-high CD8+ T cells sorted from blood. The cell subset or site label here, explained by the study, means: sorted CD8+ NKG2D-high blood T cells. The receptors originated from a human donor with alopecia areata.

The chain links TRBV4-1 to TRBJ2-1; 8 bases match TRBD2. Germline CDR1 MGHRA, CDR2 YSYEKL. The CDR3 has 17 amino acids. V was pared by 0 bases and J by 5 bases, with 9 bases of the junction left unmatched. The CDR3 DNA is TGCGCCAGCAGCCAAGAAGCCCTAGCGGGTCTAGACAATGAGCAGTTCTTC. It specifies CASSQEALAGLDNEQFF.

The rearrangement joins TRBV29-1 to TRBJ2-7; 7 bases fit TRBD2. This CDR3 is 13 amino acids long. Germline V gives CDR1 SQVTM, CDR2 ANQGSEA. V lost 2 bases, J lost 3 bases, and 4 bases stayed unmatched. CDR3 sequence: CSVELAANYEQYF. The CDR3 coding sequence is TGCAGCGTTGAACTAGCGGCGAACTACGAGCAGTACTTC.

This chain links TRBV10-1 with TRBJ2-2, with TRBD1 matching over 8 bases. In germline, CDR1 is WNHNN, CDR2 SYGVQD (reference sequence). The V segment lost 6 bases and the J segment 4 bases; nucleotides outside the gene matches: 1. This CDR3 region has 13 residues. The CDR3 DNA follows: TGCGCCAGCAGCGACAGGGGCACCGGGGAGCTGTTTTTT. Translated, it gives CASSDRGTGELFF.

This clone was recorded a few times. V and J are TRBV29-1 and TRBJ2-7; D might be TRBD1 (6 bases). Germline lookup yields CDR1 SQVTM and CDR2 ANQGSEA. The CDR3 loop spans 13 amino acids. V shed 4 bases and J shed 3 bases, with 13 bases lying between them. The CDR3 reads CSVVTGNDYEQYF. The DNA of the CDR3 is TGCAGCGTTGTAACAGGGAATGACTACGAGCAGTACTTC.

V is TRBV5-4 and J is TRBJ2-1; the match to TRBD1 covers 7 bases. J lost 4 bases, V lost 5 bases, and 3 bases had no gene match. Germline CDR1 is SGHNT and CDR2 is YYREEE (reference sequence). CDR3 length: 13 residues. In DNA, the CDR3 is TGTGCCAGCAGAAGGGACAGTTACAATGAGCAGTTCTTC. Translation: CASRRDSYNEQFF.

The sample holds a few counts of this clone. The chain is built from TRBV9 and TRBJ2-3; perhaps D is TRBD1 or TRBD2 (5 bases each). V was cut by 4 bases and J by 4 bases, with 13 bases left in between. Germline CDR1 and CDR2: SGDLS and YYNGEE. CDR3 length: 14 amino acids. CDR3 nucleotides: TGTGCCAGCAGCACCGGGGCCGGCCCAGATACGCAGTATTTT. It yields the protein CASSTGAGPDTQYF.

The chain combines TRBV7-2 with TRBJ2-3; D is unresolved. CDR1 and CDR2 from the germline V gene are SGHTA and FQGNSA. The CDR3 extends over 13 amino acids. Trimming pared 3 bases from V and 6 bases from J, leaving 10 bases between. DNA of the CDR3: TGTGCCAGCAGCTTCGATCTGGTCGATACGCAGTATTTT. Protein sequence: CASSFDLVDTQYF.

The CDR3 sequence is CASSWGGGELFF. In nucleotides, the CDR3 is TGTGCCAGCAGTTGGGGAGGCGGGGAGCTGTTTTTT. The chain joins TRBV11-2 to TRBJ2-2; D is possibly TRBD2 (6 bases). Trimming cost V 6 bases and J 7 bases, with 9 bases left between them. The germline gives CDR1 SGHAT, CDR2 FQNNGV. There are 12 residues in the CDR3.

This clone was counted between two and nine times. J is TRBJ1-4 and V is TRBV29-1, with no clear D. V gave up 4 bases and J gave up 0 bases, with 6 bases separating them. The CDR3 runs 13 residues. Germline assignment: CDR1 SQVTM and CDR2 ANQGSEA. The CDR3 loop is CSVVSTTNEKLFF. The CDR3 coding sequence is TGCAGCGTTGTGTCAACAACTAATGAAAAACTGTTTTTT.

This clone was counted a few times. This chain uses TRBV4-3 with TRBJ2-4; D is possibly TRBD1 (6 bases). Germline values: CDR1 LGHNA, CDR2 YSLEER. This CDR3 spans 15 amino acids. Trimming pared 4 bases from V and 1 base from J, leaving 11 bases between. The CDR3 coding sequence is TGCGCCAGCAGCCCGACAGGAGATGCCAAAAACATTCAGTACTTC. As protein: CASSPTGDAKNIQYF.

The DNA of the CDR3 is TGCGCCAGCAGCCTGCGACGGACTAGCGGGCAAGAGACCCAGTACTTC. This translates into CASSLRRTSGQETQYF. This chain joins TRBV4-1 and TRBJ2-5; 11 bases map to TRBD2. The CDR3 extends over 16 amino acids. Germline trimming cut 4 bases from V and 2 bases from J; bases unmatched to any gene: 6. Germline assignment: CDR1 MGHRA and CDR2 YSYEKL.

The V gene is TRBV7-9, the J gene TRBJ2-5; D unresolved. Deletions cut 2 bases from V and 2 bases from J, with 6 bases between. The CDR3 consists of 13 residues. The germline V gene has CDR1 SEHNR and CDR2 FQNEAQ (reference sequence). CDR3 amino acids: CASSLWNQETQYF. The CDR3, as DNA: TGTGCCAGCAGCTTATGGAATCAAGAGACCCAGTACTTC.

This clone appeared a few times. This chain uses TRBV7-9 with TRBJ2-1, with D hard to call. The CDR3 has 13 residues. Germline assignment: CDR1 SEHNR and CDR2 FQNEAQ (reference sequence). V lost 5 bases and J lost 10, with 15 bases in between. The chain's CDR3 is CASSPRREGEQFF. As DNA, the CDR3 is TGTGCCAGCAGCCCACGCCGTGAAGGAGAGCAGTTCTTC.

This clone occurred a few times. The chain is built from TRBV10-3 and TRBJ2-1, with TRBD2 as a possible D gene (6 bases). Per the germline V gene, CDR1 is ENHRY and CDR2 is SYGVKD. V was trimmed by 5 bases and J by 1 base, leaving 9 bases between them. The CDR3 has 14 residues. CDR3 sequence: CAISSGVSYNEQFF. As DNA, the CDR3 is TGTGCCATCAGTTCGGGGGTGTCCTACAATGAGCAGTTCTTC.

The J gene is TRBJ1-1, the V gene TRBV9, with a possible D match to TRBD1 (6 bases). From germline, CDR1 is SGDLS and CDR2 YYNGEE. Trimming cost V 0 bases and J 5 bases, with 11 bases left between them. The CDR3 length is 14 residues. The CDR3 sequence: CASSVGTEGTEAFF. CDR3 in DNA: TGTGCCAGCAGCGTAGGGACAGAGGGTACTGAAGCTTTCTTT.

V gene TRBV11-2 combines with J gene TRBJ1-1, with D possibly being TRBD1 (5 bases). Per germline, CDR1 SGHAT and CDR2 FQNNGV. V lost 6 bases and J 10 bases, leaving 12 bases between the germline ends. The CDR3 is 11 amino acids. The CDR3 coding sequence is TGTGCCAGCAGTACAGGAGGTTCAGCTTTCTTT. This translates into CASSTGGSAFF.

This rearrangement joins TRBV5-4 to TRBJ2-1; no reliable D call. CDR3 length: 13 amino acids. Trimming stripped 0 bases from V and 6 bases from J, with 7 bases between. Per germline, CDR1 SGHNT and CDR2 YYREEE (reference sequence). DNA of the CDR3: TGTGCCAGCAGCTTGGCCGAAGCCAATGAGCAGTTCTTC. It yields the protein CASSLAEANEQFF.

This chain joins TRBV2 and TRBJ1-2; D is ambiguous. Trimming pared 5 bases from V and 6 bases from J, leaving 4 bases between. The CDR3 contains 10 residues. Per germline, CDR1 SNHLY and CDR2 FYNNEI. The CDR3 nucleotides read TGTGCCAGCAGTCTCGATGGCTACACCTTC. This encodes CASSLDGYTF.

The rearrangement joins TRBV7-9 to TRBJ1-2; 8 nucleotides agree with TRBD1. V gave up 7 bases and J gave up 6 bases; unmatched junction bases: 16. Germline loops: CDR1 SEHNR, CDR2 FQNEAQ (reference sequence). The CDR3 length is 16 residues. CDR3 sequence (DNA): TGTGCCAGCACCCCTCGGGACGACAGGGGTGTAAATGGCTACACCTTC. Translated: CASTPRDDRGVNGYTF.

This chain uses TRBV7-2 with TRBJ2-2; 9 bases align to TRBD2. The CDR3 runs to 18 residues. The germline V gene has CDR1 SGHTA and CDR2 FQGNSA. J was trimmed by 3 bases and V by 5 bases; bases with no gene match: 13. The CDR3 DNA sequence: TGTGCCAGCAGCCCTACAGTAATAATAGCGGGAGACACCGGGGAGCTGTTTTTT. It translates to CASSPTVIIAGDTGELFF.

This clone was detected once. J is TRBJ2-5 and V is TRBV11-2, with D uncertain. Per germline, CDR1 SGHAT and CDR2 FQNNGV. The CDR3 loop spans 12 amino acids. V lost 4 bases and J lost 5, with 8 bases in between. DNA for the CDR3: TGTGCCAGCAGCTCTCTCCGTGAGACCCAGTACTTC. This translates into CASSSLRETQYF.

DNA for the CDR3: TGTGCCAGCAGCCGGACTAGCGGGGTGAACAATGAGCAGTTCTTC. It encodes CASSRTSGVNNEQFF. V and J are TRBV2 and TRBJ2-1; 12 nucleotides line up with TRBD2. Germline loops: CDR1 SNHLY, CDR2 FYNNEI. The J segment lost 5 bases and the V segment lost 6 bases, leaving 5 bases of the junction unmatched. The CDR3 length is 15 residues. The variable domain in full, with the rest retrieved from reference TRBV2 and TRBJ2-1, is EPEVTQTPSHQVTQMGQEVILRCVPISNHLYFYWYRQILGQKVEFLVSFYNNEISEKSEIFDDQFSVERPDGSNFTLKIRSTKLEDSAMYFCASSRTSGVNNEQFFGPGTRLTVL.

This chain connects TRBV15 to TRBJ2-3, with 8 bases lining up with TRBD2. Germline V gene data show CDR1 as LNHNV and CDR2 as YYDKDF (reference sequence). CDR3 size: 13 residues. Losses at the gene ends were 6 bases for V and 4 bases for J; bases not matched to a gene: 3. CDR3 amino acids: CATRSGSADTQYF. In nucleotides, the CDR3 is TGTGCCACCAGGAGCGGGAGCGCAGATACGCAGTATTTT.

The table lists this clone with a few counts. The rearrangement joins TRBV29-1 to TRBJ2-5; D assignment may be TRBD1 or TRBD2 (5 bases each). From germline, CDR1 is SQVTM and CDR2 ANQGSEA. The CDR3 runs 13 residues. Trimming stripped 6 bases from V and 5 bases from J, with 16 bases between. The CDR3 region is CSVGDGLEETQYF. Written as DNA, the CDR3 is TGCAGCGTGGGGGATGGACTCGAGGAGACCCAGTACTTC.

This clone has just a few counts. The chain employs TRBV29-1 and TRBJ2-5; 10 bases agree with TRBD2. The V gene's germline CDR1 is SQVTM and CDR2 ANQGSEA. The CDR3 is 16 amino acids. After removal of 2 bases from V and 5 bases from J, the junction contained 11 bases not matched to a gene. The CDR3 DNA reads as TGCAGCGTTGAAACCCCAAGAAGCGGGAGGGATGAGACCCAGTACTTC. Translated, it gives CSVETPRSGRDETQYF.

This clone has more than one count but fewer than ten. This chain links TRBV29-1 with TRBJ2-7, with D unresolved. Germline CDR1 SQVTM, CDR2 ANQGSEA. This CDR3 is 14 amino acids long. The germline V and J ends were trimmed by 7 bases and 0 bases, with 16 bases remaining between them. The CDR3 DNA is TGCAGCGCCGTGGGTGTTGAGGCCTCCTACGAGCAGTACTTC. This sequence encodes CSAVGVEASYEQYF.

This clone was counted a single time. The chain has TRBV5-6 and TRBJ2-3, with a possible D match to TRBD2 (6 bases). The germline V and J ends were trimmed by 0 bases and 1 base, with 9 bases remaining between them. Germline loops: CDR1 SGHDT, CDR2 YYEEEE. The CDR3 is made up of 15 amino acids. The chain's CDR3 is CASSLGGTRTDTQYF. As DNA, the CDR3 is TGTGCCAGCAGCTTGGGAGGGACTCGCACAGATACGCAGTATTTT.

This rearrangement joins TRBV29-1 to TRBJ2-2; no clear D. The CDR3 loop spans 14 amino acids. The ends were cut back, 4 bases at V and 0 bases at J, with 9 bases in the middle. Germline V gene sequence: CDR1 SQVTM, CDR2 ANQGSEA. The CDR3 DNA sequence: TGCAGCGTTGCCCTCGGAGCGAACACCGGGGAGCTGTTTTTT. Translated: CSVALGANTGELFF.

The chain links TRBV2 to TRBJ2-7; perhaps TRBD2 as D (7 bases). The V end lost 10 bases, the J end lost 2 bases, and 15 bases lay between the germline ends. Germline V gene data show CDR1 as SNHLY and CDR2 as FYNNEI. This CDR3 spans 13 amino acids. The CDR3 sequence is CATGEGSPYEQYF. CDR3 sequence (DNA): TGTGCCACAGGGGAGGGGTCACCCTACGAGCAGTACTTC.

The V and J genes are TRBV11-2 and TRBJ2-7; tentative D call: TRBD2 (6 bases). Trimming removed 3 bases from V and 1 base from J, with 10 bases in between. CDR3 length: 14 residues. The germline V gene has CDR1 SGHAT and CDR2 FQNNGV. The CDR3: CASSFDSGSYEQYF. In DNA, the CDR3 is TGTGCCAGCAGCTTCGATAGCGGTTCCTACGAGCAGTACTTC.

This clone was observed a few times. V usage is TRBV5-1 and J usage is TRBJ2-3, with 8 nucleotides matching TRBD2. The CDR3 has 15 amino acids. The V segment lost 3 bases and the J segment 2 bases; nucleotides outside the gene matches: 5. CDR1 is SGHRS, CDR2 YFSETQ, per germline. Written as DNA, the CDR3 is TGCGCCAGCAGCTGGACGGGGGGGCTCACAGATACGCAGTATTTT. Protein product: CASSWTGGLTDTQYF.